This T cell receptor (beta chain) was recorded in a study of blood T cells in healthy people across ages. The study, taken as a whole, reports: Diversity estimated from one million T cells was considered an underestimate. Age brought a roughly linear fall in TCR beta diversity measured per million T cells. The study found TCR beta diversity correlated strongly with naive T cell percentage.

The second PCR ran roughly 6 to 11 cycles with a sample-barcoded 5' primer and J-beta primers. All samples yielded 3 million or more CDR3-containing paired-end reads. TCRdb ran MiXCR on the 5' RACE reads and lists one entry per CDR3 protein. The table has over 1,300,000 distinct CDR3 sequences, 59% seen once; the top ten hold 6.5% to 8.5%. This CDR3 comprises 15 residues. Per germline, CDR1 MGHDK and CDR2 SYGVNS. With V trimmed by 6 bases and J by 3 bases, 6 bases remained unmatched. The sample holds a few counts of this clonotype. Its antigen is undetermined. Sequences were obtained from blood. The gene calls are TRBV25-1 and TRBJ2-3; 10 bases align to TRBD2. The sequence was obtained from a man younger than 35 in good health. As DNA, the CDR3 is TGTGCCAGCAGGGCTAGCGGGAGTGTAACAGATACGCAGTATTTT. Amino acid sequence: CASRASGSVTDTQYF.